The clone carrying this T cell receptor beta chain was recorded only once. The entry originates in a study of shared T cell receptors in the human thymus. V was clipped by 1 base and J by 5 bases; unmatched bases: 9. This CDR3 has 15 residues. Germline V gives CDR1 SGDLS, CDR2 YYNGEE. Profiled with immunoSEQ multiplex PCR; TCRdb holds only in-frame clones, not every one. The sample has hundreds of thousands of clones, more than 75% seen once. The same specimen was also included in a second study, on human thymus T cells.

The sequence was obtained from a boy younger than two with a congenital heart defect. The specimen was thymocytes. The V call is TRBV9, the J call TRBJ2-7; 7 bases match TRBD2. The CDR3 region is CASSVFSGTVDEQYF. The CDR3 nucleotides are TGTGCCAGCAGCGTATTCAGCGGGACGGTCGACGAGCAGTACTTC.